Sequencing of this T cell receptor beta chain was carried out in a study of T cells in women clearing cervical HPV infection. CDR3 length: 13 residues. Germline CDR1 and CDR2: LNHDA and SQIVND (reference sequence). Cervical HPV DNA detected by MY09/MY11 PCR, typed by dot-blot. Average input was approximately 1,200 ng genomic DNA for immunoSEQ TCR beta CDR3 amplification. TCRdb's copy holds only in-frame clones and misses some; the assay was immunoSEQ multiplex PCR. Its listing shows more than 45,000 clones. Note on this clone: Read sequence stops 3 residues before the CDR3 end, and the germline J gene provides the missing end.

This clonotype originated in a woman aged 18 to 75 with a cervical HPV16 infection that either progressed to CIN3+ or cleared (not recorded which). The V call is TRBV19, the J call TRBJ1-1; possibly TRBD1 for D (6 bases). The source material was blood buffy coat. CDR3 residues: CASSTNLQGRAFF. The sequenced CDR3 bases are TGTGCCAGTAGTACTAACCTACAGGGAAGA.